The clone carrying this T cell receptor beta chain was counted at least ten times. Its antigen is undetermined. The CDR3 loop spans 18 amino acids. Looked up from germline, CDR1 is SGHRS and CDR2 is YFSETQ. The J segment lost 6 bases and the V segment lost 3 bases, leaving 11 bases of the junction unmatched. The source of the sample is a study of T-cell reconstitution after alpha-beta-depleted transplantation in children. Study findings and constraints: Elevated TCRbeta diversity at day 60 was traced, in some patients, to surviving recipient T cells and thymic progenitors.

Using unique molecular identifiers, the investigators prepared the TCRbeta library. From the PCR reads, TCRdb called clonotypes with MiXCR, one entry per CDR3 protein. The data contain 750,000 to 950,000 distinct CDR3 sequences, roughly 15% of them singletons. Here the sequenced sample was PBMCs, mostly from graft donor cells, taken 360 days after TCRalphabeta/CD19-depleted stem cell transplant. The TCR originated in a male patient under 18 who had a stem cell transplant for acute lymphoblastic leukemia, so the T cells may come from the graft donor. The rearrangement links TRBV5-1 to TRBJ2-1; 14 bases agree with TRBD2. The CDR3 nucleotides read TGCGCCAGCAGCTCTAGTACGTCGGGACTAGCGGGAGCCAATGAGCAGTTCTTC. Its protein product is CASSSSTSGLAGANEQFF.